This T cell receptor beta chain derives from a study of CD8 T cells in ankylosing spondylitis. This clonotype was picked up many times. Its antigen is not identified. MiXCR was run by TCRdb on the 5' RACE reads, yielding one entry per CDR3 protein. The table lists about 240,000 distinct CDR3 sequences, approximately 8% of them singletons. Study-wide results and limits: A TCR beta motif of several highly homologous variants seemed to mark ankylosing spondylitis blood. Clones linked to disease, bearing a CD8+ phenotype, were relatively rare in peripheral blood.

Trimming stripped 5 bases from V and 8 bases from J, with 10 bases between. There are 13 residues in the CDR3. J is TRBJ1-6 and V is TRBV12-3 or TRBV12-4, with no clear D. This TCR came from a female donor with ankylosing spondylitis or in good health (not recorded which). Input material: blood, either unsorted or a sorted T cell fraction (not recorded which). The CDR3 protein is CASSVKADSPLHF. The CDR3 DNA reads TGTGCCAGCAGTGTCAAAGCCGATTCACCCCTCCACTTT.